The rows below give T cell receptor beta chains drawn from one sample of a study of T cell repertoires in cytomegalovirus infection. From the reads, TCRdb called clonotypes with MiXCR, one entry per CDR3 protein. The sample has about 740,000 distinct CDR3 sequences; 35% to 40% are singletons. Sequencing was performed on PBMCs. These receptors were obtained from a human donor in good health (CMV status not recorded). Some clones in this sample may be carry-over from other donors' samples. The CDR3 runs from the conserved cysteine through the conserved F or W. The D gene is left open where the match is weak. Some rows have no size entry. The others give once, few or many, or a class for an expanded clone.

TRBJ1-5 | TRBV19 | - | few | CASSIDQWGTLSNQPQHF | TGTGCCAGTAGTATAGATCAGTGGGGCACACTGAGCAATCAGCCCCAGCATTTT
TRBJ1-1 | TRBV5-1 | - | - | CASSLDAGTTDAFF | TGCGCCAGCAGCTTGGATGCAGGGACCACTGATGCTTTCTTT
TRBJ2-3 | TRBV7-8 | - | - | CASSLFAPDTQCF | TGTGCCAGCAGCTTATTCGCCCCAGATACGCAGTGTTTT
TRBJ1-5 | TRBV7-9 | - | many | CASSLISDGNQPQHF | TGTGCCAGCAGCTTAATCAGCGATGGCAATCAGCCCCAGCATTTT
TRBJ1-6 | TRBV20-1 | TRBD1 | few | CSAREGARSPLHF | TGCAGTGCTAGGGAGGGGGCGCGGTCACCCCTCCACTTT
TRBJ2-7 | TRBV27 | TRBD2 | - | CASRKIGLAGGLDYEQYF | TGTGCCAGCAGGAAGATCGGACTAGCGGGGGGCCTCGACTACGAGCAGTACTTC
TRBJ1-6 | TRBV6-8 | - | few | CASSYSTGRNSPLHF | TGTGCCAGCAGTTACTCGACGGGACGGAATTCACCCCTCCACTTT
TRBJ2-2 | TRBV5-1 | TRBD2 | - | CASGGLAGANTGELFF | TGCGCCAGCGGTGGACTAGCGGGGGCGAACACCGGGGAGCTGTTTTTT
TRBJ2-7 | TRBV7-8 | - | many | CASSPLGIGFQQYF | TGTGCCAGCAGCCCACTGGGGATTGGTTTCCAGCAGTACTTC
TRBJ2-3 | TRBV7-2 | - | few | CASSYGAEGTNTQYF | TGTGCCAGCAGTTATGGGGCGGAGGGCACCAATACGCAGTATTTT
TRBJ1-6 | TRBV18 | TRBD1 | few | CASSPGQGGISPLHF | TGTGCCAGCTCACCAGGACAGGGTGGAATATCACCCCTCCACTTT
TRBJ2-5 | TRBV20-1 | - | - | CSARDGSLPQETQYF | TGCAGTGCTAGAGATGGGTCACTACCACAAGAGACCCAGTACTTC
TRBJ2-1 | TRBV20-1 | - | few | CSAREVAIEQFF | TGCAGTGCTAGAGAGGTTGCGATTGAGCAGTTCTTC
TRBJ1-5 | TRBV19 | TRBD1 | once | CASIILGTGINQPQHF | TGTGCCAGTATTATACTCGGGACAGGGATTAATCAGCCCCAGCATTTT
TRBJ2-5 | TRBV12-3/TRBV12-4 | TRBD2 | - | CASSLLGEGQETQYF | TGTGCCAGCAGTTTGCTAGGGGAGGGGCAAGAGACCCAGTACTTC
TRBJ2-1 | TRBV11-3 | TRBD1 | few | CASSQRSRGQSYNEQFF | TGTGCCAGCAGCCAGCGGTCACGGGGACAGAGCTACAATGAGCAGTTCTTC
TRBJ1-1 | TRBV12-3/TRBV12-4 | - | many | CASSFIRQYTEAFF | TGTGCCAGCAGTTTCATCCGACAGTACACTGAAGCTTTCTTT
TRBJ2-7 | TRBV7-9 | TRBD2 | - | CASSFISGRIHEQYF | TGTGCCAGCAGCTTCATTAGCGGGAGGATCCACGAGCAGTACTTC
TRBJ1-1 | TRBV7-3 | TRBD1 | many | CASSLNRGRPAFF | TGTGCCAGCAGCTTAAACAGGGGGCGCCCAGCTTTCTTT
TRBJ1-2 | TRBV9 | - | - | CASSVGGGSHYGYTF | TGTGCCAGCAGCGTAGGGGGGGGCTCGCACTATGGCTACACCTTC
TRBJ2-3 | TRBV7-8 | - | many | CASSLGGSSRGSDTQYF | TGTGCCAGCAGCTTAGGGGGAAGTAGCCGTGGTTCAGATACGCAGTATTTT
TRBJ2-3 | TRBV28 | TRBD2 | few | CASSAPGLGTTDTQYF | TGTGCCAGCAGTGCTCCGGGACTAGGGACCACAGATACGCAGTATTTT
TRBJ1-6 | TRBV9 | TRBD1 | - | CASSTGDRELHF | TGTGCCAGCAGCACAGGGGACAGGGAACTCCACTTT
TRBJ1-3 | TRBV2 | TRBD1 | - | CASSRRTGSTNTIYF | TGTGCCAGCAGCCGTAGGACAGGGAGTACTAACACCATATATTTT
TRBJ1-1 | TRBV25-1 | TRBD1 | - | CASRGQGGTEAFF | TGTGCCAGCAGGGGACAGGGAGGAACTGAAGCTTTCTTT
TRBJ2-7 | TRBV28 | - | - | CASSLDFNEPYF | TGTGCCAGCAGTCTGGACTTCAACGAGCCGTACTTC
TRBJ2-7 | TRBV19 | - | few | CASRRDSASYEQYF | TGTGCCAGTAGGCGGGACTCCGCCTCCTACGAGCAGTACTTC
TRBJ1-1 | TRBV6-5 | TRBD1 | many | CASSYTANSLSTGGLAEAFF | TGTGCCAGCAGTTACACCGCAAACTCATTATCGACAGGGGGCTTGGCTGAAGCTTTCTTT
TRBJ1-1 | TRBV28 | - | - | CASLAGRTEAFF | TGTGCCTCCTTGGCAGGGCGAACTGAAGCTTTCTTT
TRBJ1-1 | TRBV19 | - | few | CASSWTNTEAFF | TGTGCCAGCAGCTGGACAAACACTGAAGCTTTCTTT
TRBJ1-4 | TRBV25-1 | TRBD1 | many | CASRKTGGPEKLFF | TGTGCCAGCAGAAAAACAGGGGGCCCCGAGAAACTGTTTTTT
TRBJ1-1 | TRBV4-2 | TRBD1 | few | CASSLRLGTGDNTEAFF | TGTGCCAGCAGCCTACGCCTCGGGACAGGGGATAACACTGAAGCTTTCTTT
TRBJ2-7 | TRBV7-4 | - | - | CASSLGQRNYEQYF | TGTGCCAGCAGCTTAGGTCAGCGGAATTACGAGCAGTACTTC
TRBJ1-5 | TRBV19 | TRBD1 | - | CASSISPWTGEDQPQHF | TGTGCCAGTAGTATATCTCCGTGGACAGGGGAAGATCAGCCCCAGCATTTT
TRBJ1-3 | TRBV20-1 | - | - | CSADRGNTIYF | TGCAGTGCTGACCGGGGAAACACCATATATTTT
TRBJ2-3 | TRBV5-4 | - | many | CASSPQGTDTQYF | TGTGCCAGCAGCCCTCAGGGTACAGATACGCAGTATTTT
TRBJ2-1 | TRBV14 | - | - | CASSQEGGFDYNEQFF | TGTGCCAGCAGCCAAGAAGGCGGCTTCGACTACAATGAGCAGTTCTTC
TRBJ2-3 | TRBV7-2 | TRBD1 | once | CASSPIHNRFPGQSTDTHYF | TGTGCCAGCAGCCCCATACACAACCGGTTCCCGGGACAGAGCACAGATACGCATTATTTT
TRBJ2-1 | TRBV6-2/TRBV6-3 | - | - | CASSTWGGLENEQFF | TGTGCCAGCAGTACCTGGGGGGGGCTAGAAAATGAGCAGTTCTTC
TRBJ2-2 | TRBV27 | - | few | CASSHMRQGPGELFF | TGTGCCAGCAGTCACATGAGACAAGGGCCCGGGGAGCTGTTTTTT
TRBJ1-5 | TRBV28 | - | many | CASRSTGRSNQPQHF | TGTGCCAGCAGATCGACAGGTCGTAGCAATCAGCCCCAGCATTTT
TRBJ1-4 | TRBV4-1 | - | few | CASSQDIPGRNNEKLFF | TGCGCCAGCAGCCAAGATATCCCGGGACGGAATAATGAAAAACTGTTTTTT
TRBJ1-6 | TRBV4-1 | TRBD1 | - | CSSSHLPDRVDNSPLHF | TGCTCCAGCAGCCATCTCCCGGACAGGGTTGACAATTCACCCCTCCACTTT
TRBJ2-7 | TRBV20-1 | - | - | CSARDPSASGSYEQYF | TGCAGTGCTAGAGATCCTTCCGCTTCGGGCTCCTACGAGCAGTACTTC
TRBJ2-5 | TRBV7-6 | - | - | CASSLDRTRQETQYF | TGTGCCAGCAGCTTAGACCGGACACGGCAAGAGACCCAGTACTTC
TRBJ2-7 | TRBV29-1 | - | - | CSVGDYEQYF | TGCAGCGTTGGGGACTACGAGCAGTACTTC